This paragraph reports one T cell receptor beta chain. Its antigen is unidentified. These data originate in a study of PD-1 blockade in classical Hodgkin lymphoma. Assay used: immunoSEQ multiplex PCR; TCRdb lists only in-frame clones, some missing. Of 20,000 or so clones in the sample, approximately 73% are singletons; the top ten hold approximately 25%. Trimming stripped 4 bases from V and 4 bases from J, with 14 bases between. CDR3 length: 14 amino acids. Germline lookup yields CDR1 SGHRS and CDR2 YFSETQ. General observations from the study: By cycle point C4D1, TCR diversity had risen significantly in CD4+ cells (but not CD8+ cells). Initiation of nivolumab under 1 year after ASCT led to exclusion of patients. Complete responders started with a diversity level that resembled newly diagnosed patients at baseline. Causes of the repertoire differences remain undefined, possibly disease activity or prior therapy.

Each patient relapsed following autologous stem cell transplantation, and prior brentuximab vedotin exposure differed. Sequenced material: peripheral blood mononuclear cells (PBMCs), taken before the second cycle of nivolumab. The receptor comes from a human donor with classical Hodgkin lymphoma. J is TRBJ1-2 and V is TRBV5-1, with a tentative D call TRBD1 (5 bases). The CDR3 protein is CASSIGTSIYGYTF. CDR3 coding DNA: TGCGCCAGCAGCATAGGGACCTCAATCTATGGCTACACCTTC.